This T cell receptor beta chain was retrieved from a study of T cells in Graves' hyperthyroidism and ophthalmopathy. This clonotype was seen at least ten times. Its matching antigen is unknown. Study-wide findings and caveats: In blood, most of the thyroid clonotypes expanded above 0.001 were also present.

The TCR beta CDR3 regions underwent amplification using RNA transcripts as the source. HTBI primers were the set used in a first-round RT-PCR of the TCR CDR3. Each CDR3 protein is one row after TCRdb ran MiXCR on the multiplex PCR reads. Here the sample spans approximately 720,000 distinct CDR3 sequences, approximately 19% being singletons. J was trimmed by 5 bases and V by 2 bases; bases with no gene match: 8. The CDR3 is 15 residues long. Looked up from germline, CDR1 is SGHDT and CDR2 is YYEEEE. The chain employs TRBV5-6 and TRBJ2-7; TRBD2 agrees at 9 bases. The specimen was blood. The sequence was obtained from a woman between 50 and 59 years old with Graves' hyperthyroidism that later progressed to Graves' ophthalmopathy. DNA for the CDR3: TGTGCCAGCAGCTTAACAGCGGGGGGTCTCCACGAGCAGTACTTC. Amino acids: CASSLTAGGLHEQYF. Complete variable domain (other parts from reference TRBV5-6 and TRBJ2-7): DAGVTQSPTHLIKTRGQQVTLRCSPKSGHDTVSWYQQALGQGPQFIFQYYEEEERQRGNFPDRFSGHQFPNYSSELNVNALLLGDSALYLCASSLTAGGLHEQYFGPGTRLTVT.